This T cell receptor beta chain was obtained from a study of T cells in Graves' hyperthyroidism and ophthalmopathy. This clonotype was seen ten or more times. The CDR3 runs to 15 residues. V was shortened by 6 bases and J by 3 bases, with 14 bases between the two germline ends. CDR1 is MNHEY and CDR2 is SMNVEV in the germline V gene (reference sequence). Thyroid ultrasound and orbital computed tomography, with clinical symptoms and serum thyroxine and TRAb, informed diagnoses. Amplification yielded TCR beta CDR3 regions, with RNA transcripts as the source. During a first-round RT-PCR of the TCR CDR3, the HTBI primer set was used. TCRdb passed the multiplex PCR reads through MiXCR, listing each CDR3 protein once. Here the sample spans about 59,000 distinct CDR3 sequences, about 57% being singletons.

The source of this sequence is a woman between 55 and 75 years old with Graves' ophthalmopathy. The sample comprised blood. The V call is TRBV27, the J call TRBJ1-4; tentatively, D is TRBD1 (6 bases). The CDR3 here is CASRPEGGPNEKLFF. The CDR3 region has the DNA TGTGCCAGCAGGCCCGAGGGGGGACCTAATGAAAAACTGTTTTTT.